The present TCR beta chain was sequenced within a study of Graves' ophthalmopathy and Graves' hyperthyroidism. In the study overall: At initial diagnosis, peripheral blood was obtained, and this preceded any treatment.

Points from the study as a whole: Most expanded clonotypes in thyroid above 0.001 frequency also showed up in blood. Both a roughly 70% sensitivity and a roughly 72% specificity characterized the model's predictions of ophthalmopathy progression.

TCR beta CDR3 regions were amplified from RNA transcripts. Following a first-round RT-PCR that used HTBI primers, a second-round multiplex PCR was carried out. TCRdb analysed the multiplex PCR reads with MiXCR anew, one entry per CDR3 protein. The table lists about 740,000 distinct CDR3 sequences, 40% of them singletons. The sample holds a few counts of this clonotype. Antigen: not known. A volume of 8 to 10 ml of fresh peripheral blood supplied the PBMCs. CDR3 length: 16 residues. The ends were cut back, 3 bases at V and 0 bases at J, with 17 bases in the middle. Germline values: CDR1 SQVTM, CDR2 ANQGSEA.

The sample taken for sequencing was peripheral blood. This TCR was recovered from an adult man with Graves' ophthalmopathy. The chain is built from TRBV29-1 and TRBJ2-5; D may be TRBD2 (7 bases). Here the CDR3 reads CSVDGKAGAYQETQYF. The CDR3, as DNA: TGCAGCGTTGATGGGAAGGCGGGGGCCTACCAAGAGACCCAGTACTTC.